This TCR beta chain was sequenced during a study of blood T cell repertoires in COVID-19. Germline CDR1 is SGHTA and CDR2 is FQGNSA. The CDR3 totals 16 residues. With 4 bases clipped from V and 0 bases from J, the junction kept 8 bases outside the gene matches. Only in-frame clones appear in the TCRdb table, and some are missing; sequencing was by immunoSEQ multiplex PCR. The sample has 62,000 or so clones; approximately 88% are singletons. Sequencing was performed on peripheral blood. This rearrangement joins TRBV7-2 to TRBJ2-5; 7 positions agree with TRBD1. The sequence came from a human donor in a cohort sampled during active COVID-19. CDR3 sequence (DNA): TGTGCCAGCAGCTCCTCCTCGACAGGGTACCAAGAGACCCAGTACTTC. Translation: CASSSSSTGYQETQYF. The full variable domain, with the rest looked up from reference TRBV7-2 and TRBJ2-5, is GAGVSQSPSNKVTEKGKDVELRCDPISGHTALYWYRQSLGQGLEFLIYFQGNSAPDKSGLPSDRFSAERTGGSVSTLTIQRTQQEDSAVYLCASSSSSTGYQETQYFGPGTRLLVL.